The T cell receptor (beta chain) under discussion was sequenced for a study of CXCR3-negative and CXCR3-positive naive CD8 T cells. Study-level findings and limits: For CXCR3-positive naive cells, TRB CDR3s were more hydrophobic than those of CXCR3-negative naive cells.

The method, 5' RACE with UMI labels, was used to prepare the TRB cDNA libraries. TCRdb re-called the 5' RACE reads and gives one entry per CDR3 protein, without DNA. In all, the sample yields roughly 140,000 distinct CDR3 sequences. Note on this clonotype: Its antigen is undetermined.

The CDR3 contains 14 residues. Germline loops: CDR1 SEHNR, CDR2 FQNEAQ (reference sequence). Specimen: naive CXCR3+ CD8+ T cells from blood. Subset described: CD45RO-CCR7+CD27+CD95- naive CD8+ T cells expressing CXCR3 (TNR3+). This receptor was taken from a human donor in good health. Some clones in this sample may be carry-over from other donors' samples. The gene calls are TRBV7-9 and TRBJ1-5; TCRdb indicates TRBD1, and absent DNA this call remains unverified. Here the CDR3 reads CASSLDAGVQPQHF.